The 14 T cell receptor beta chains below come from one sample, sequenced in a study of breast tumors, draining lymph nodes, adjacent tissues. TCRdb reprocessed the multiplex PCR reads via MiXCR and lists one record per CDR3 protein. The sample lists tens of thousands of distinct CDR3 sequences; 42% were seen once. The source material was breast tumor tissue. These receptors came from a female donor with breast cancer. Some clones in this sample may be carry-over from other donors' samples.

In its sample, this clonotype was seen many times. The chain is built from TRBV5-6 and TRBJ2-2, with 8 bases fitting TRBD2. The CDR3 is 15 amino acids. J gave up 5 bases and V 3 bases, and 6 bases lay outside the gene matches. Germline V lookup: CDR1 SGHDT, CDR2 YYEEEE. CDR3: CASSSASGYTGELFF. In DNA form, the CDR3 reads TGTGCCAGCAGCTCGGCTAGCGGGTATACCGGGGAGCTGTTTTTT.

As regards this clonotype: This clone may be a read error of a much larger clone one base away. The DNA for the CDR3 is TGTGCCAGCAGTAGGCGGACAGGGGGCGGGAGCACAGATGCGCAGTATTTT. Its protein product is CASSRRTGGGSTDAQYF. This chain connects TRBV27 to TRBJ2-3, with 11 nucleotides matching TRBD1. The CDR3 runs to 17 residues. CDR1 is MNHEY and CDR2 is SMNVEV in the germline V gene (reference sequence).

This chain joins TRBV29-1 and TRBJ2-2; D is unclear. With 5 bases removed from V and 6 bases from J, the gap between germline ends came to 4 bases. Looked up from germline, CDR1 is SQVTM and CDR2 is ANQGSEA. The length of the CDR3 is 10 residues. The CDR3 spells CSVRSGELFF. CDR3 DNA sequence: TGCAGCGTTAGATCCGGGGAGCTGTTTTTT.

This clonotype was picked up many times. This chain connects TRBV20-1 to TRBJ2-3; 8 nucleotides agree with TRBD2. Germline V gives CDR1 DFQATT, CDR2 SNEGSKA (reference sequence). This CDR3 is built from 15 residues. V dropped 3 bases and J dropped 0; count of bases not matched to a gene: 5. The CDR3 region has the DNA TGCAGTGCTAGCGGACTAGCAGCTAGCACAGATACGCAGTATTTT. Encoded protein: CSASGLAASTDTQYF.

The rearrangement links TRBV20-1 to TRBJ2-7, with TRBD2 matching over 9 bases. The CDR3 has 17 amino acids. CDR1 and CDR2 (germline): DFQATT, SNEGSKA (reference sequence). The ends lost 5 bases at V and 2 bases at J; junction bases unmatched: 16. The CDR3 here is CSAPPGLAETKAYEQYF. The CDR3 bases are TGCAGTGCTCCCCCGGGACTAGCAGAAACCAAAGCCTACGAGCAGTACTTC.

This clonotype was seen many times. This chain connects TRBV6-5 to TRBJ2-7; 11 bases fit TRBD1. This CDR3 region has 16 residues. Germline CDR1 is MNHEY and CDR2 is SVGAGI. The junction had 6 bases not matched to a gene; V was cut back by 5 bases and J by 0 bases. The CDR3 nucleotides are TGTGCCAGCAGTCCAACCGGGACAGGGGGCTCCTACGAGCAGTACTTC. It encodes CASSPTGTGGSYEQYF.

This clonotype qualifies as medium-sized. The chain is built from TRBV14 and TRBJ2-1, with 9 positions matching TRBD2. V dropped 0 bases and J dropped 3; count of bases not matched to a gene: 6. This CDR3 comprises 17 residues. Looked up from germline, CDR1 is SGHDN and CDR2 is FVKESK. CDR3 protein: CASSQDRRLAVYNEQFF. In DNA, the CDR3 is TGTGCCAGCAGCCAAGATCGGAGACTAGCGGTCTACAATGAGCAGTTCTTC. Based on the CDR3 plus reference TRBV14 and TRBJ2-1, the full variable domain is EAGVTQFPSHSVIEKGQTVTLRCDPISGHDNLYWYRRVMGKEIKFLLHFVKESKQDESGMPNNRFLAERTGGTYSTLKVQPAELEDSGVYFCASSQDRRLAVYNEQFFGPGTRLTVL.

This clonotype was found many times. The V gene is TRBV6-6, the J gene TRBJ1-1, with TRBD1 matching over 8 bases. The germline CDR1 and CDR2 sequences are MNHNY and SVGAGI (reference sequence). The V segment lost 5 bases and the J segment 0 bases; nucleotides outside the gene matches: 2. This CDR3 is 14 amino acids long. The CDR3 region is CASSDRGMNTEAFF. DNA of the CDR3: TGTGCCAGCAGTGACAGGGGAATGAACACTGAAGCTTTCTTT.

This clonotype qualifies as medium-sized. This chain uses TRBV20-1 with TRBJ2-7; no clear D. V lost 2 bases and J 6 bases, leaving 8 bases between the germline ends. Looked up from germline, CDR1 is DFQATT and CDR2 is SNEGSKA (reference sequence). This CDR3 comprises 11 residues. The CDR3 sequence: CSARSLSEQYF. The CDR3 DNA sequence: TGCAGTGCTAGATCGCTCTCCGAGCAGTACTTC.

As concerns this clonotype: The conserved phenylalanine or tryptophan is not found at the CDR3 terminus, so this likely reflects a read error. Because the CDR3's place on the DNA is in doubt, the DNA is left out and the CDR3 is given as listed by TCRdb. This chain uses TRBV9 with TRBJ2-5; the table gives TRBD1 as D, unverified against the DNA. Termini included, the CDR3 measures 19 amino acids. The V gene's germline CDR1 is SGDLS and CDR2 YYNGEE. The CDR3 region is CASSVGQFNEQFFGPGNSV.

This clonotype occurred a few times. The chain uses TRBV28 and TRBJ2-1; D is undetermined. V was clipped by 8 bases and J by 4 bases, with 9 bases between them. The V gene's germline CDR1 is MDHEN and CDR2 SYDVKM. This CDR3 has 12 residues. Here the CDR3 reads CASQRVYNEQFF. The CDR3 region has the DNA TGTGCCAGCCAACGGGTTTACAATGAGCAGTTCTTC.

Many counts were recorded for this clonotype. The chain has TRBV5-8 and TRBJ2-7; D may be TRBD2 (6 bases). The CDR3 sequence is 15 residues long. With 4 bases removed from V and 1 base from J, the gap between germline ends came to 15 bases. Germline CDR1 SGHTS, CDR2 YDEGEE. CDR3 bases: TGTGCCAGCAGCCCCGGGTCGGAGGGTTCCTACGAGCAGTACTTC. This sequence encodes CASSPGSEGSYEQYF.

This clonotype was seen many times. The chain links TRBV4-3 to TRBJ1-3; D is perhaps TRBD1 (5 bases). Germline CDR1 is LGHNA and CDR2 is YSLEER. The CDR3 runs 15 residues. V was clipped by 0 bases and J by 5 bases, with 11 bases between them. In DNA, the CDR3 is TGCGCCAGCAGCCAAGATTATCGGGGGAGAAACACCATATATTTT. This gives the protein CASSQDYRGRNTIYF.

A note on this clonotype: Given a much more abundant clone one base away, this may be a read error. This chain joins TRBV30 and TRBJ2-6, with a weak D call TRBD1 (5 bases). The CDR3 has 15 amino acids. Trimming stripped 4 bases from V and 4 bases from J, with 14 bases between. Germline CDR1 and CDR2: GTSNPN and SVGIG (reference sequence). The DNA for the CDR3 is TGTGCCTGGAACAGGAGTTCAACGGGGGCCAACGTCCTGACTTTC. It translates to CAWNRSSTGANVLTF.